This record looks at one TCR beta chain sequence and its context. The sample originates from a study of blood T cell repertoires in COVID-19. In the study overall: The study drew acute and convalescent COVID-19 samples from the United States, Italy and Spain.

After removal of 0 bases from V and 8 bases from J, the junction contained 10 bases not matched to a gene. The V gene's germline CDR1 is SGHAT and CDR2 FQNNGV. This CDR3 has 18 residues. Original analysis: Amplifying reference gene primers gave estimates of nucleated cell counts. Profiling relied on immunoSEQ multiplex PCR, and the TCRdb table lists in-frame clones only, not all of them. The V and J calls and clone size come from that table; D and trimming were worked out from the DNA. The profile shows about 48,000 clones, approximately 86% of them singletons. The origin of this receptor is a woman aged 45-65 years who had recovered from COVID-19. Material for sequencing was PBMCs or T cells enriched from blood (not recorded which). This sequence joins TRBV11-2 and TRBJ2-1; 13 bases align to TRBD2. The CDR3 reads CASSLDTSGRGGIYEQFF. DNA for the CDR3: TGTGCCAGCAGCTTAGACACTAGCGGGAGGGGGGGGATATATGAGCAGTTCTTC.